A single sample is the source of the 14 T cell receptor beta chains below, sequenced in a study of T cells in narcolepsy. Data came from immunoSEQ multiplex PCR; TCRdb stores just in-frame clones and leaves some out. Of about 10,000 clones listed, over 65% are singletons. Sequencing was done on a sample of CD45RA- memory CD8+ T cells from PBMCs. Receptor source: a human donor with narcolepsy.

The J gene is TRBJ1-5, the V gene TRBV28, with a tentative D call TRBD1 (6 bases). The length of the CDR3 is 16 residues. CDR1 is MDHEN, CDR2 SYDVKM, per germline. V dropped 3 bases and J dropped 0 bases, with 12 bases sitting between them. In DNA, the CDR3 is TGTGCCAGCAGTTTGTTACAGGGTTTTAGCAATCAGCCCCAGCATTTT. This gives the protein CASSLLQGFSNQPQHF.

This chain uses TRBV5-1 with TRBJ2-1; D is uncertain. The CDR3 totals 11 residues. Germline V gene lookup returns CDR1 SGHRS and CDR2 YFSETQ. Trimming stripped 0 bases from V and 15 bases from J, with 10 bases between. The DNA of the CDR3 is TGCGCCAGCAGCTTGGGACCCCACTTGTTCTTC. It codes for CASSLGPHLFF. Together with reference TRBV5-1 and TRBJ2-1, the CDR3 gives the full variable domain: KAGVTQTPRYLIKTRGQQVTLSCSPISGHRSVSWYQQTPGQGLQFLFEYFSETQRNKGNFPGRFSGRQFSNSRSEMNVSTLELGDSALYLCASSLGPHLFFGPGTRLTVL.

The chain links TRBV6-6 to TRBJ2-5; D call uncertain. Trimming took off 6 bases at V and 5 bases at J, with 13 bases between the two ends. CDR1 is MNHNY, CDR2 SVGAGI, per germline (reference sequence). There are 13 residues in the CDR3. The DNA of the CDR3 is TGTGCCAGCAGCAACACACCCGGGGAGACCCAGTACTTC. This codes for CASSNTPGETQYF.

The rearrangement links TRBV9 to TRBJ2-4; possibly TRBD2 for D (6 bases). The V and J ends lost 6 bases and 7 bases respectively, with 20 bases between them. The CDR3 spans 15 residues. Looked up from germline, CDR1 is SGDLS and CDR2 is YYNGEE. The CDR3 DNA reads as TGTGCCAGCAACCCCCTCGGGGGTTCCGGGAACATTCAGTACTTC. Protein: CASNPLGGSGNIQYF.

The CDR3 loop is CASSLGAPGTYEQYF. The CDR3 coding sequence is TGTGCCAGCAGTCTTGGAGCCCCTGGGACCTACGAGCAGTACTTC. The gene calls are TRBV7-2 and TRBJ2-7; D not resolved. The V and J ends lost 6 bases and 2 bases respectively, with 17 bases between them. Germline V gives CDR1 SGHTA, CDR2 FQGNSA. CDR3 size: 15 residues.

This clone qualifies as large (0.1 to 1%). Distinct nucleotide sequences in the sample also encode this CDR3. The chain employs TRBV10-3 and TRBJ2-1, with unresolved D. The CDR3 sequence is 12 residues long. V shed 3 bases and J shed 7 bases, with 7 bases lying between them. Germline V CDR1 and CDR2: ENHRY, SYGVKD. CDR3 region: CAISEGPNEQFF. In DNA, the CDR3 is TGTGCCATCAGTGAAGGCCCTAATGAGCAGTTCTTC.

V is TRBV7-9 and J is TRBJ2-7, with 10 bases matching TRBD2. V gave up 5 bases and J gave up 7 bases; unmatched junction bases: 11. Per germline, CDR1 SEHNR and CDR2 FQNEAQ (reference sequence). There are 15 residues in the CDR3. In DNA, the CDR3 is TGTGCCAGCAGCCAACGGACTAGCGGACCCCATGAGCAGTACTTC. Translation: CASSQRTSGPHEQYF.

As to this clone: A read error may produce the germline difference seen at one junction end. CDR3 region: CASSYSRDRGGTEASF. Written as DNA, the CDR3 is TGTGCCAGCAGTTACTCACGGGACAGGGGTGGCACTGAAGCTTCCTTT. The chain is built from TRBV6-6 and TRBJ1-1; 10 positions agree with TRBD1. The CDR3 totals 16 residues. In germline, CDR1 is MNHNY, CDR2 SVGAGI (reference sequence).

The chain has TRBV4-3 and TRBJ2-7; D is ambiguous. This CDR3 contains 16 residues. V dropped 0 bases and J dropped 3 bases, with 15 bases sitting between them. CDR1 LGHNA and CDR2 YSLEER come from the germline V gene. The CDR3 sequence: CASSQDFANRFYEQYF. The CDR3 DNA follows: TGCGCCAGCAGCCAAGATTTCGCGAACAGATTCTACGAGCAGTACTTC.

The chain links TRBV28 to TRBJ2-7, with 7 bases fitting TRBD2. V was clipped by 6 bases and J by 3 bases; unmatched bases: 8. The germline V gene encodes CDR1 MDHEN and CDR2 SYDVKM. This CDR3 is built from 14 residues. The CDR3 region has the DNA TGTGCCAGCAGCCTGGGGGGGTGGGTCTACGAGCAGTACTTC. Amino acids: CASSLGGWVYEQYF.

The rearrangement uses TRBV7-6 and TRBJ2-3; perhaps TRBD2 as D (6 bases). Trimming took 2 bases from V and 4 from J, leaving 10 bases between them. The V gene's germline CDR1 is SGHVS and CDR2 FNYEAQ. The CDR3 extends over 14 amino acids. The CDR3 DNA sequence: TGTGCCAGCAGCTTAACGGGAGAGGCAGATACGCAGTATTTT. This gives the protein CASSLTGEADTQYF. The whole variable domain, remainder taken from reference TRBV7-6 and TRBJ2-3, is GAGVSQSPRYKVTKRGQDVALRCDPISGHVSLYWYRQALGQGPEFLTYFNYEAQQDKSGLPNDRFSAERPEGSISTLTIQRTEQRDSAMYRCASSLTGEADTQYFGPGTRLTVL.

For this clone: Germline is not matched at one junction end, which may reflect a read error. The V gene is TRBV4-1, the J gene TRBJ1-5; D might be TRBD1 (6 bases). Looked up from germline, CDR1 is MGHRA and CDR2 is YSYEKL. CDR3 length: 14 amino acids. DNA for the CDR3: TGTGCCAGCAGCCAAGATGGGGGGCAGGAGCCCCAGCATTTT. It codes for CASSQDGGQEPQHF.

The chain couples TRBV9 to TRBJ2-2, with 7 bases lining up with TRBD2. The ends lost 3 bases at V and 2 bases at J; junction bases unmatched: 4. The CDR3 sequence is 15 residues long. CDR1 SGDLS and CDR2 YYNGEE come from the germline V gene. CDR3 nucleotide sequence: TGTGCCAGCAGCGGGAGCGGGGCTAACACCGGGGAGCTGTTTTTT. Translated: CASSGSGANTGELFF.

The sample holds a few counts of this clone. The DNA of the CDR3 is TGTGCCAGCAGTGAAGGTCTACAAAGGGAAGAAAAACTGTTTTTT. Its translation is CASSEGLQREEKLFF. This chain joins TRBV6-1 and TRBJ1-4; no firm D call. The germline V and J ends were trimmed by 1 base and 8 bases, with 14 bases remaining between them. CDR1 and CDR2 (germline): MNHNS, SASEGT. There are 15 residues in the CDR3.